These 30 T cell receptor beta chains were sequenced from one sample in a study of CD8 T cells in ankylosing spondylitis (dated by TCRdb to about 2017). The library was made by 5' RACE. Sequenced on an Illumina HiSeq 2500. TCRdb cleaned the public reads at Q25 with fastp, built clones with MiXCR and kept in-frame beta chains. Rows are unified per CDR3 protein, each entry keeping the most common DNA and genes. The sample profile shows 250,000 to 300,000 distinct CDR3 sequences; around 20% of them were found once. The ten largest clonotypes hold 7.8% of the sample. Sequencing was done on a sample of blood, either unsorted or a sorted T cell fraction (not recorded which). The receptors stem from a male donor with ankylosing spondylitis or in good health (not recorded which).

The chain joins TRBV7-3 to TRBJ2-3; no clear D gene. CDR3 length: 13 residues. Per germline, CDR1 SGHTA and CDR2 FQGTGA. Trimming removed 0 bases at V and 6 bases at J, with 7 bases between. CDR3 DNA: TGTGCCAGCAGCTTAACCCCCCTTGATACGCAGTATTTT. Its translation is CASSLTPLDTQYF. The entire variable domain, with the rest obtained from reference TRBV7-3 and TRBJ2-3, is as follows: GAGVSQTPSNKVTEKGKYVELRCDPISGHTALYWYRQSLGQGPEFLIYFQGTGAADDSGLPNDRFFAVRPEGSVSTLKIQRTERGDSAVYLCASSLTPLDTQYFGPGTRLTVL.

V usage is TRBV12-3 or TRBV12-4 and J usage is TRBJ1-5; 7 nucleotides line up with TRBD1. The CDR3 contains 14 residues. The junction had 4 bases not matched to a gene; V was cut back by 5 bases and J by 3 bases. CDR3 region: CASSTGQDNQPQHF. The CDR3 nucleotides are TGTGCCAGCAGTACAGGACAGGACAATCAGCCCCAGCATTTT.

The rearrangement joins TRBV28 to TRBJ1-1; D is unclear. The CDR3 loop spans 16 amino acids. V lost 1 base and J lost 3, with 15 bases in between. From germline, CDR1 is MDHEN and CDR2 SYDVKM. CDR3 in DNA: TGTGCCAGCAGTTTATTTGAGGGATCGAGAGACACTGAAGCTTTCTTT. This translates into CASSLFEGSRDTEAFF.

This clonotype was counted many times. J is TRBJ2-1 and V is TRBV12-3 or TRBV12-4; D is undetermined. The germline V and J ends were trimmed by 3 bases and 6 bases, with 3 bases remaining between them. This CDR3 comprises 11 residues. The CDR3 spells CASSFGNEQFF. The CDR3, as DNA: TGTGCCAGCAGTTTTGGCAATGAGCAGTTCTTC.

This clonotype was seen a handful of times. The chain recombines TRBV6-1 with TRBJ2-2; 11 bases match TRBD1. The CDR3 totals 14 residues. Trimming at V came to 8 bases and at J to 7 bases, leaving 6 bases not matched to a gene. Germline assignment: CDR1 MNHNS and CDR2 SASEGT. CDR3: CASHGTGGVGELFF. In nucleotides, the CDR3 is TGTGCCAGCCACGGGACAGGGGGAGTCGGGGAGCTGTTTTTT.

This clonotype was counted between two and nine times. This chain links TRBV20-1 with TRBJ2-3; possible D gene TRBD1, 5 bases. The CDR3 runs to 15 residues. V lost 3 bases, J lost 2 bases, and 15 bases lay in between. The germline V gene has CDR1 DFQATT and CDR2 SNEGSKA (reference sequence). The CDR3: CSASPAGSDTDTQYF. CDR3 nucleotides: TGCAGTGCTAGTCCCGCAGGGTCTGACACAGATACGCAGTATTTT.

The chain combines TRBV12-3 or TRBV12-4 with TRBJ2-6, with D possibly being TRBD1 (5 bases). The V end lost 3 bases, the J end lost 0 bases, and 15 bases lay between the germline ends. This CDR3 is built from 18 residues. The CDR3 bases are TGTGCCAGCAGTTTTCCAGACAGAGTACACTCTGGGGCCAACGTCCTGACTTTC. Translation: CASSFPDRVHSGANVLTF.

The rearrangement uses TRBV12-3 or TRBV12-4 and TRBJ1-5, with a weak D call TRBD1 (5 bases). There are 13 residues in the CDR3. V lost 5 bases to trimming and J lost 4 bases, with 9 bases between them. The CDR3 region is CASSMRGNQPQHF. Written as DNA, the CDR3 is TGTGCCAGCAGTATGAGGGGAAATCAGCCCCAGCATTTT.

This clonotype was picked up a small number of times. The chain couples TRBV7-8 to TRBJ2-4; tentative D call: TRBD1 (6 bases). The V and J ends lost 5 bases and 8 bases respectively, with 13 bases between them. This CDR3 has 13 residues. Looked up from germline, CDR1 is SGHVS and CDR2 is FQNEAQ. The CDR3 spells CASSQDRIDIQYF. In DNA, the CDR3 is TGTGCCAGCAGCCAAGACAGGATCGACATTCAGTACTTC. The entire variable domain, with the rest obtained from reference TRBV7-8 and TRBJ2-4, is as follows: GAGVSQSPRYKVAKRGQDVALRCDPISGHVSLFWYQQALGQGPEFLTYFQNEAQLDKSGLPSDRFFAERPEGSVSTLKIQRTQQEDSAVYLCASSQDRIDIQYFGAGTRLSVL.

This clonotype was seen only a few times. The chain has TRBV5-4 and TRBJ2-3; 7 nucleotides agree with TRBD1. CDR1 is SGHNT, CDR2 YYREEE, per germline (reference sequence). The CDR3 spans 15 residues. Losses at the gene ends were 1 base for V and 4 bases for J; bases not matched to a gene: 6. The DNA for the CDR3 is TGTGCCAGCAGCTTGCGAGGGGGCTACGCAGATACGCAGTATTTT. It yields the protein CASSLRGGYADTQYF.

This clonotype was seen ten or more times. The chain joins TRBV5-1 to TRBJ1-1; maybe TRBD1 (5 bases). The germline CDR1 and CDR2 sequences are SGHRS and YFSETQ. Trimming removed 3 bases from V and 1 base from J, with 10 bases in between. The CDR3 sequence is 14 residues long. The CDR3 here is CASSSGPENTEAFF. Here the CDR3 DNA reads TGCGCCAGCAGCTCGGGACCGGAGAACACTGAAGCTTTCTTT.

The sample holds many counts of this clonotype. The chain carries TRBV10-3 and TRBJ2-3, with D maybe TRBD2 (5 bases). Germline CDR1 and CDR2: ENHRY and SYGVKD. Trimming stripped 4 bases from V and 2 bases from J, with 10 bases between. The CDR3 is made up of 14 amino acids. CDR3 loop: CAISGGLATDTQYF. The CDR3 DNA follows: TGTGCCATCAGTGGCGGACTGGCCACAGATACGCAGTATTTT.

This clonotype was seen only a few times. The chain has TRBV28 and TRBJ2-1; D gene uncertain. V lost 8 bases and J lost 1, with 15 bases in between. Looked up from germline, CDR1 is MDHEN and CDR2 is SYDVKM. The CDR3 extends over 15 amino acids. The CDR3 is CASWGTHPSYNEQFF. The CDR3 coding sequence is TGTGCCAGCTGGGGTACTCACCCTTCCTACAATGAGCAGTTCTTC.

The V gene is TRBV5-1, the J gene TRBJ2-1; 16 nucleotides agree with TRBD2. Germline values: CDR1 SGHRS, CDR2 YFSETQ. The CDR3 runs 16 residues. Unmatched junction bases numbered 2, after V lost 3 bases and J lost 5 bases. CDR3: CASSSGLAGGHNEQFF. The CDR3 DNA sequence: TGCGCCAGCAGCTCGGGACTAGCGGGAGGGCACAATGAGCAGTTCTTC. The complete variable domain, with remaining parts taken from reference TRBV5-1 and TRBJ2-1, reads KAGVTQTPRYLIKTRGQQVTLSCSPISGHRSVSWYQQTPGQGLQFLFEYFSETQRNKGNFPGRFSGRQFSNSRSEMNVSTLELGDSALYLCASSSGLAGGHNEQFFGPGTRLTVL.

The table lists this clonotype with a few counts. This chain connects TRBV5-1 to TRBJ2-2, with D unresolved. This CDR3 comprises 15 residues. Trimming took 4 bases from V and 5 from J, leaving 15 bases between them. CDR1 and CDR2 (germline): SGHRS, YFSETQ. CDR3 nucleotides: TGCGCCAGCAGCCATCGGACGGTGGGGACCGGGGAGCTGTTTTTT. This translates into CASSHRTVGTGELFF.

Only a few counts were recorded for this clonotype. V usage is TRBV12-3 or TRBV12-4 and J usage is TRBJ1-1; weak D call: TRBD1 (5 bases). With 5 bases removed from V and 1 base from J, the gap between germline ends came to 14 bases. The CDR3 has 15 amino acids. The CDR3 region is CASSPLTGPNTEAFF. For the CDR3, the DNA is TGTGCCAGCAGTCCCCTGACGGGACCGAACACTGAAGCTTTCTTT.

The gene calls are TRBV12-3 or TRBV12-4 and TRBJ2-3; 8 bases are a match to TRBD2. The CDR3 loop spans 17 amino acids. The trim removed 5 bases at V and 4 bases at J, leaving 14 bases unmatched. The DNA of the CDR3 is TGTGCCAGCAGTCCCTTTTTGTTTAGCGGGGCACCAGATACGCAGTATTTT. Residues: CASSPFLFSGAPDTQYF.

The chain links TRBV5-1 to TRBJ1-1; 9 bases align to TRBD1. There are 13 residues in the CDR3. Unmatched junction bases numbered 3, after V lost 4 bases and J lost 5 bases. Per germline, CDR1 SGHRS and CDR2 YFSETQ. The DNA of the CDR3 is TGCGCCAGCAGCATACAGGGGGCGACTGAAGCTTTCTTT. Residues: CASSIQGATEAFF.

As concerns this clonotype: With a much larger clone just one base away, this may be a read error. J is TRBJ1-6 and V is TRBV5-6, with 7 bases aligning to TRBD1. Germline assignment: CDR1 SGHDT and CDR2 YYEEEE. This CDR3 has 14 amino acids. The CDR3 loop is CASGFTGVGSPLHF. CDR3 sequence (DNA): TGTGCCAGCGGCTTCACAGGGGTGGGTTCACCCCTCCACTTT.

The chain recombines TRBV19 with TRBJ1-6; TRBD1 is a possible D gene (6 bases). The CDR3 loop spans 13 amino acids. The germline CDR1 and CDR2 sequences are LNHDA and SQIVND (reference sequence). Deletions cut 3 bases from V and 10 bases from J, with 10 bases between. CDR3 region: CASSIQGNSPLHF. DNA of the CDR3: TGTGCCAGTAGTATTCAGGGGAACTCACCCCTCCACTTT.

CDR3 loop: CASSLFRGELFF. DNA of the CDR3: TGTGCCAGCAGCTTATTCCGCGGGGAGCTGTTTTTT. The genes are TRBV7-3 and TRBJ2-2; D uncertain. Germline assignment: CDR1 SGHTA and CDR2 FQGTGA. The CDR3 is 12 amino acids. Trimming took 2 bases from V and 7 from J, leaving 5 bases between them.

Only a few counts were recorded for this clonotype. The chain recombines TRBV20-1 with TRBJ2-7, with D unresolved. This CDR3 comprises 12 residues. Germline lookup yields CDR1 DFQATT and CDR2 SNEGSKA (reference sequence). Trimming left V 3 bases short and J 4 bases short, with 10 bases between. CDR3 loop: CSASGSDYEQYV. The CDR3 DNA follows: TGCAGTGCTAGCGGGTCTGATTACGAGCAGTACGTC.

The chain uses TRBV5-1 and TRBJ1-4; possible D gene TRBD1, 5 bases. This CDR3 is built from 15 residues. CDR1 is SGHRS and CDR2 is YFSETQ in the germline V gene. V lost 4 bases and J 7 bases, leaving 17 bases between the germline ends. The CDR3 bases are TGCGCCAGCAGCCGGACTCAGGGTCGGGGTGAAAAACTGTTTTTT. The encoded protein is CASSRTQGRGEKLFF.

The V call is TRBV9, the J call TRBJ1-4, with D maybe TRBD1 (6 bases). V was trimmed by 0 bases and J by 7 bases, leaving 13 bases between them. Germline V lookup: CDR1 SGDLS, CDR2 YYNGEE. This CDR3 is built from 15 residues. CDR3 loop: CASSVAAGEGEKLFF. As DNA, the CDR3 is TGTGCCAGCAGCGTAGCGGCAGGGGAGGGTGAAAAACTGTTTTTT.

This clonotype was detected ten times or more. CDR3 amino acids: CSVAGTGETQYF. CDR3 in DNA: TGCAGCGTTGCCGGGACTGGGGAGACCCAGTACTTC. This chain links TRBV29-1 with TRBJ2-5; D is possibly TRBD2 (6 bases). Germline loops: CDR1 SQVTM, CDR2 ANQGSEA. The CDR3 runs 12 residues. The V and J ends lost 4 bases and 5 bases respectively, with 11 bases between them. Full variable domain (missing parts from reference TRBV29-1 and TRBJ2-5): SAVISQKPSRDICQRGTSLTIQCQVDSQVTMMFWYRQQPGQSLTLIATANQGSEATYESGFVIDKFPISRPNLTFSTLTVSNMSPEDSSIYLCSVAGTGETQYFGPGTRLLVL.

The chain has TRBV14 and TRBJ2-5; D gene unclear. This CDR3 region has 14 residues. Germline lookup yields CDR1 SGHDN and CDR2 FVKESK. Trimming took 0 bases from V and 6 from J, leaving 11 bases between them. Written as DNA, the CDR3 is TGTGCCAGCAGCCAAGACTACGGGTTGCAGACCCAGTACTTC. Its protein product is CASSQDYGLQTQYF.

This clonotype appeared a few times. The V gene is TRBV6-2 or TRBV6-3, the J gene TRBJ1-5; 11 nucleotides line up with TRBD1. Per the germline V gene, CDR1 is MNHEY and CDR2 is SVGEGT. Trimming at V came to 6 bases and at J to 2 bases, leaving 6 bases not matched to a gene. The CDR3 totals 16 residues. CDR3 amino acids: CASSRTGGRGNQPQHF. The CDR3 DNA reads as TGTGCCAGCAGCCGGACAGGGGGCCGCGGCAATCAGCCCCAGCATTTT.

V and J are TRBV12-3 or TRBV12-4 and TRBJ2-3; 8 nucleotides line up with TRBD1. The junction had 6 bases not matched to a gene; V was cut back by 1 base and J by 3 bases. This CDR3 spans 16 amino acids. CDR3 residues: CASSLDRGRVTDTQYF. The CDR3 DNA reads as TGTGCCAGCAGTTTAGACAGGGGGAGAGTAACAGATACGCAGTATTTT.

CDR3 sequence (DNA): TGCAGTGCTGTACAGGGCGGCGAGTATGGCTACACCTTC. Encoded protein: CSAVQGGEYGYTF. The chain has TRBV20-1 and TRBJ1-2, with D tentatively TRBD1 (6 bases). Germline V CDR1 and CDR2: DFQATT, SNEGSKA (reference sequence). Trimming pared 5 bases from V and 5 bases from J, leaving 15 bases between. The CDR3 has 13 residues.

In its sample, this clonotype was seen many times. V usage is TRBV12-3 or TRBV12-4 and J usage is TRBJ2-1; a weak D match, TRBD1 (6 bases). The CDR3 loop spans 12 amino acids. V was pared by 5 bases and J by 7 bases, with 9 bases between. The CDR3, as DNA: TGTGCCAGCAGTCAAGGGGGAAATGAGCAGTTCTTC. Amino acid sequence: CASSQGGNEQFF.